Following are 18 T cell receptor beta chains from one sample sequenced in a study of blood T cell repertoires in COVID-19. This table comes from immunoSEQ multiplex PCR, and its TCRdb copy is limited to in-frame clones, with some not included. This table holds more than 95,000 clones, about nine tenths found once. Input material: peripheral blood. These receptors originate from a man aged 50 to 59 with acute or convalescent COVID-19.

The rearrangement links TRBV19 to TRBJ2-2; D is unclear. V was clipped by 6 bases and J by 5 bases, with 10 bases between them. Germline values: CDR1 LNHDA, CDR2 SQIVND (reference sequence). CDR3 length: 13 amino acids. As DNA, the CDR3 is TGTGCCAGTAGCCCCGAACGGACCGGGGAGCTGTTTTTT. Its translation is CASSPERTGELFF. Using reference TRBV19 and TRBJ2-2 for the parts outside the CDR3, the full variable domain is DGGITQSPKYLFRKEGQNVTLSCEQNLNHDAMYWYRQDPGQGLRLIYYSQIVNDFQKGDIAEGYSVSREKKESFPLTVTSAQKNPTAFYLCASSPERTGELFFGEGSRLTVL.

This clone was counted only a few times. The chain employs TRBV5-1 and TRBJ2-5; 9 nucleotides align to TRBD2. V lost 4 bases to trimming and J lost 5 bases; unmatched junction nucleotides: 12. The length of the CDR3 is 16 residues. Per the germline V gene, CDR1 is SGHRS and CDR2 is YFSETQ. The CDR3 region is CASSPDGLAGSETQYF. CDR3 sequence (DNA): TGCGCCAGCAGCCCCGATGGGCTAGCGGGATCTGAGACCCAGTACTTC. Using reference TRBV5-1 and TRBJ2-5 for the parts outside the CDR3, the full variable domain is KAGVTQTPRYLIKTRGQQVTLSCSPISGHRSVSWYQQTPGQGLQFLFEYFSETQRNKGNFPGRFSGRQFSNSRSEMNVSTLELGDSALYLCASSPDGLAGSETQYFGPGTRLLVL.

The rearrangement joins TRBV5-4 to TRBJ2-3; 7 nucleotides align to TRBD2. Germline CDR1 is SGHNT and CDR2 is YYREEE (reference sequence). This CDR3 is 14 amino acids long. CDR3 coding DNA: TGTGCGACCAGCAGCGCCTTAGCGGGAGATACGCAGTATTTT. Translated, it gives CATSSALAGDTQYF.

This CDR3 reads CASSPQVNNEQFF. CDR3 coding DNA: TGTGCCAGCAGTCCACAGGTCAACAATGAGCAGTTCTTC. The rearrangement links TRBV6-5 to TRBJ2-1, with D maybe TRBD1 (5 bases). CDR3 length equals 13 residues. Trimming cost V 5 bases and J 5 bases, with 10 bases left between them. Germline V gene lookup returns CDR1 MNHEY and CDR2 SVGAGI.

The V gene is TRBV23-1, the J gene TRBJ2-5, with D tentatively TRBD2 (5 bases). TRBV23-1 is labeled an ORF, and its function is uncertain. The CDR3 is 14 residues long. Trimming took off 5 bases at V and 0 bases at J, with 10 bases between the two ends. The CDR3 DNA reads TGCGCCAGCAGTTTAGCGACGTACCAAGAGACCCAGTACTTC. Translation: CASSLATYQETQYF.

The rearrangement links TRBV28 to TRBJ2-1, with TRBD1 identical over 10 bases. This CDR3 is built from 15 residues. Germline V gene sequence: CDR1 MDHEN, CDR2 SYDVKM. The V and J ends lost 7 bases and 4 bases, in that order; junction bases with no gene match: 7. The CDR3 is CASTGGTGVYNEQFF. For the CDR3, the DNA is TGTGCCAGCACCGGTGGGACAGGGGTTTACAATGAGCAGTTCTTC.

The CDR3: CALAGGPYTQYF. CDR3 bases: TGTGCCCTAGCGGGAGGGCCCTACACGCAGTATTTT. The gene calls are TRBV30 and TRBJ2-3, with TRBD2 matching 12 bases. The junction had 6 bases not matched to a gene; V was cut back by 8 bases and J by 9 bases. CDR3 length: 12 amino acids. The germline V gene has CDR1 GTSNPN and CDR2 SVGIG (reference sequence).

The rearrangement links TRBV27 to TRBJ2-4; D remains unclear. This CDR3 contains 13 residues. Germline V gene sequence: CDR1 MNHEY, CDR2 SMNVEV (reference sequence). V gave up 8 bases and J gave up 8 bases, with 16 bases separating them. The chain's CDR3 is CASAGYPWDIQYF. In DNA form, the CDR3 reads TGTGCCAGCGCAGGTTACCCATGGGACATTCAGTACTTC.

The chain joins TRBV18 to TRBJ1-6, with a possible D match to TRBD1 (5 bases). The CDR3 contains 18 residues. Germline V gene lookup returns CDR1 KGHSH and CDR2 LQKENI. The V end was cut by 5 bases, the J end by 9 bases, with 26 bases between. The DNA for the CDR3 is TGTGCCAGCTCATCTTCAGTAGCAGGGCTTAGATTGAGTTCACCCCTCCACTTT. It codes for CASSSSVAGLRLSSPLHF.

The chain couples TRBV27 to TRBJ2-5, with TRBD2 matching over 8 bases. The germline V gene has CDR1 MNHEY and CDR2 SMNVEV (reference sequence). The CDR3 covers 14 residues. Unmatched junction bases numbered 4, after V lost 4 bases and J lost 3 bases. CDR3 nucleotides: TGTGCCAGCAGTTCACTAGCGGTTAAAGAGACCCAGTACTTC. Its translation is CASSSLAVKETQYF.

In this sample, this clone turned up once. V usage is TRBV5-4 and J usage is TRBJ1-3, with 8 bases aligning to TRBD1. Germline CDR1 SGHNT, CDR2 YYREEE (reference sequence). Unmatched junction bases numbered 2, after V lost 0 bases and J lost 0 bases. This CDR3 has 16 amino acids. CDR3 in DNA: TGTGCCAGCAGCTTGGCCGGGACAGGCTCTGGAAACACCATATATTTT. Its translation is CASSLAGTGSGNTIYF.

J is TRBJ2-7 and V is TRBV11-3, with D possibly being TRBD2 (7 bases). Trimming left V 1 base short and J 0 bases short, with 16 bases between. The germline CDR1 and CDR2 sequences are SGHNT and YENEEA. The CDR3 length is 17 residues. The CDR3 reads CASSLGGLADRSYEQYF. CDR3 sequence (DNA): TGTGCCAGCAGCTTAGGGGGGCTAGCGGACCGCTCCTACGAGCAGTACTTC.

A single count supports this clone. V gene TRBV3-1 (or the pseudogene TRBV3-2) combines with J gene TRBJ2-7; perhaps TRBD2 as D (5 bases). V lost 5 bases, J lost 4 bases, and 21 bases lay in between. Germline lookup yields CDR1 LGHDT and CDR2 YNNKEL (reference sequence). The CDR3 is 16 amino acids. The CDR3 coding sequence is TGTGCCAGCAGCTCGAGGGTGCAGCGTTCCAAGTACGAGCAGTACTTC. Translated: CASSSRVQRSKYEQYF.

V is TRBV9 and J is TRBJ2-3, with D possibly being TRBD2 (5 bases). Trimming removed 0 bases from V and 8 bases from J, with 13 bases in between. CDR3 length: 14 amino acids. Germline-derived CDR1 and CDR2 are SGDLS and YYNGEE. The CDR3 here is CASSVAGNLGTQYF. For the CDR3, the DNA is TGTGCCAGCAGCGTAGCCGGGAATTTGGGTACGCAGTATTTT.

This rearrangement joins TRBV18 to TRBJ1-1; D might be TRBD1 (6 bases). Between the trimmed V and J ends, which lost 1 base and 0 bases, there was a span of 15 bases. Per germline, CDR1 KGHSH and CDR2 LQKENI. The CDR3 covers 17 residues. The CDR3 sequence: CASSPLWGPGVNTEAFF. The CDR3 DNA follows: TGTGCCAGCTCACCACTATGGGGGCCCGGGGTGAACACTGAAGCTTTCTTT.

This clone has more than one count but fewer than ten. The chain combines TRBV19 with TRBJ2-3; 7 nucleotides agree with TRBD1. This CDR3 is 14 amino acids long. CDR1 and CDR2 (germline): LNHDA, SQIVND (reference sequence). V lost 5 bases and J lost 3; bases outside the gene matches: 5. CDR3 in amino acids: CASSLGQNTDTQYF. CDR3 nucleotides: TGTGCCAGTAGTCTGGGACAGAATACAGATACGCAGTATTTT.

This clone was detected once. This chain uses TRBV15 with TRBJ1-1, with 8 bases aligning to TRBD1. V trimming: 5 bases; J trimming: 7 bases; junction bases outside the gene matches: 12. Germline V gives CDR1 LNHNV, CDR2 YYDKDF (reference sequence). There are 15 residues in the CDR3. The CDR3 is CATSGGTGGRGEAFF. The CDR3 DNA reads as TGTGCCACCAGCGGGGGGACAGGCGGCCGGGGTGAAGCTTTCTTT.

This rearrangement joins TRBV5-5 to TRBJ1-1; no firm D call. Germline V lookup: CDR1 SGHKS, CDR2 YYEKEE (reference sequence). The ends were cut back, 4 bases at V and 7 bases at J, with 14 bases in the middle. The length of the CDR3 is 13 residues. The CDR3, as DNA: TGTGCCAGCAGCCGCGCTCCTGAGAGTGAAGCTTTCTTT. As protein: CASSRAPESEAFF. Together with reference TRBV5-5 and TRBJ1-1, the CDR3 gives the full variable domain: DAGVTQSPTHLIKTRGQQVTLRCSPISGHKSVSWYQQVLGQGPQFIFQYYEKEERGRGNFPDRFSARQFPNYSSELNVNALLLGDSALYLCASSRAPESEAFFGQGTRLTVV.